This section outlines one T cell receptor beta chain sequence together with its context. Its specificity is unknown. The data originate from a study of T-cell memory formation after mild COVID-19. Turning to the study itself: For the most part, TCR clusters were specific to one donor.

J was trimmed by 0 bases and V by 2 bases; bases with no gene match: 6. The CDR3 runs 18 residues. Germline V gene lookup returns CDR1 KGHDR and CDR2 SFDVKD. TCRdb processed the 5' RACE reads anew with MiXCR; each CDR3 protein has one entry. The sample has about 4,900 distinct CDR3 sequences, 24% seen once; the top ten hold 2.2%. Study-wide results and limits: CD4+ contracting clones were found mainly in CM and EM, and CD8+ ones in EMRA.

Sequences were obtained from PBMCs or a T cell subset sorted from them (not recorded which). V is TRBV24-1 and J is TRBJ2-3; 11 bases are a match to TRBD2. The TCR originated in an adult who had mild COVID-19 (a few samples of this study predate the infection). Cell type and time point are not known. The DNA of the CDR3 is TGTGCCACCAGTGATTCCGGGACTAGCGGCCCTAGCACAGATACGCAGTATTTT. It is translated as CATSDSGTSGPSTDTQYF.